The clone carrying this TCR beta chain was picked up many times. Its antigen is unidentified. Sampling of bone marrow took place during active disease in every patient. This sample is drawn from a study of read filtering for tumor transcriptome and immune sequencing. Overall study: R-ISS stage counts were roughly eight for I, roughly 16 for II, 7 for III. Per sample, TCR-region reads ranged about 4.05 to 10.27 million by IR-seq, about 80 to 1,400 by RNA-seq.

The CDR3 is 14 amino acids. Germline V gives CDR1 SGHAT, CDR2 FQNNGV. V was shortened by 3 bases and J by 4 bases, with 13 bases between the two germline ends. Study-level points and caveats: Without single-read clonotypes, shared clonotype proportions correlated more between IR-seq and RNA-seq.

Molecular barcoded adaptors covering alpha/delta and beta/gamma chains were used on roughly 400 ng RNA. MiXCR was run by TCRdb on the reads, yielding one entry per CDR3 protein. The sample includes around 140,000 distinct CDR3 sequences, less than 15% seen only once; the top ten take about 8.6%. J is TRBJ2-7 and V is TRBV11-2; weak D call: TRBD2 (6 bases). Sample: a population of CD138-negative cells sorted from bone marrow. This TCR was sampled from a donor aged 40 or over with multiple myeloma. The CDR3, as DNA: TGTGCCAGCAGCTTCGGACTAATGGGATACGAGCAGTACTTC. Its translation is CASSFGLMGYEQYF.